This T cell receptor (beta chain) was recovered during a study (dated by TCRdb to 2013 to 2016). For context, the study as a whole: The study examined whether tumor-infiltrating Tregs in breast cancer are drawn from blood Tregs or arise in situ by conversion from other CD4+ T cell subsets. Results and caveats for the whole study, not just this receptor: The validation in the larger cohort was limited to a single TCR beta V-J rearrangement instead of whole repertoires. In terms of TCR gene usage, tumor memory CD4+ T cells clustered together with blood and lymph node memory CD4+ cells, as well as with lymph node naive CD4+ cells. The greatest overlap of tumor-infiltrating Treg TCR alpha and beta sequences was observed with tumor naive CD4+ T cells, followed by blood naive CD4+ T cells.

Ten or more counts support this clonotype. This receptor's antigen is unknown. No much larger clone exists at a distance of one base, and base qualities are not known. To purify naive CD4+ T cells, the Miltenyi Naive CD4+ T Cell Isolation kit was used, and CD25 microbeads served to deplete Tregs. Tregs, naive and memory CD4+ T cells from tumor, blood and ipsilateral draining lymph nodes of a few breast cancer patients underwent full-length TCR alpha and beta sequencing. Tumor tissue and lymph nodes obtained from ipsilateral axillary dissection were perfused with PBS, minced and then digested with collagenase I and hyaluronidase. FACS confirmed that the sorted cell populations were more than 90% pure. The CDR3 runs 15 residues from the cysteine to the phenylalanine. Only the CDR3 DNA stays, 45 bases, in frame from base 1. For CDR1 and CDR2, the germline V gene lists LGHNA and YNFKEQ. The junction shows trimming of 3 bases on V and 1 base on J, plus 12 bases between the germline ends.

Amplification of full-length TCR variable regions was done by 5' RACE PCR using constant-region reverse primers, and this step was followed by semi-nested PCR with Nested Universal Primer A. Using the ReliaPrep RNA Cell Miniprep System, total RNA was extracted, and the SMARTer RACE 5'/3' Kit was then used to reverse transcribe the RNA into 5'RACE-ready cDNA. Full-length TCR alpha and beta libraries were barcoded with multiplex adaptors and sequenced on an Illumina MiSeq. Regarding the original processing steps: For each of nine subset-tissue groups, sequencing data from the five patients were pooled, and the groups were then compared using unsupervised clustering of TCR gene usage. The Morisita-Horn index was used to calculate repertoire similarity, with shared sequences weighted by how much each contributed to each repertoire. Using fastp trimming at Q25 and MiXCR clonotype assembly, TCRdb reanalyzed the public sequencing data and kept in-frame beta chains. Identical CDR3 proteins give one entry, which carries the most common genes and DNA. These V and J calls rely on TCRdb rather than the paper's analysis. Within this sample are roughly 50,000 distinct CDR3 sequences, with roughly a quarter of them counted one time only. The top ten clonotypes cover more than 3% of the sample.

The chain employs TRBV4-2 and TRBJ2-5, with the D gene too uncertain to name. This TCR was recovered from a female donor with breast cancer. The sequenced sample consisted of tumor-infiltrating naive CD4+ T cells sorted from the breast tumor. The cell subset or site label corresponds to: naive CD4+ T cells, CD4+CD45RA+CD25-. CDR3 reads: CASSQRESSQETQYF. In nucleotides, the sequence is TGTGCCAGCAGCCAGCGTGAGAGCAGCCAAGAGACCCAGTACTTC.